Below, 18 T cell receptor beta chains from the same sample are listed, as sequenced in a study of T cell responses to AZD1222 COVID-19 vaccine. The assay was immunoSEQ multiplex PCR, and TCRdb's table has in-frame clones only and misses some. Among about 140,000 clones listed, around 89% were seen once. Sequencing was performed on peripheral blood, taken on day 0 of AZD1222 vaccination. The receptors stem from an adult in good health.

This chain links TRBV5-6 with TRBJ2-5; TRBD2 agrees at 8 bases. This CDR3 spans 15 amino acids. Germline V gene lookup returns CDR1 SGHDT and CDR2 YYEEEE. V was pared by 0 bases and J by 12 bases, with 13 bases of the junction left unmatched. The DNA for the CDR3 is TGTGCCAGCAGCTTGGACCTGAGCGGGGGCTCGAAAGAGTACTTC. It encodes CASSLDLSGGSKEYF.

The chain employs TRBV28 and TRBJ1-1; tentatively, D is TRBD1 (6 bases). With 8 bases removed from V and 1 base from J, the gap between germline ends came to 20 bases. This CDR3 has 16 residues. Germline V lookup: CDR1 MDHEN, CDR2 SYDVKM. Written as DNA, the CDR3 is TGTGCCAGCCGACGAACAGGGACCGGAAAGAACACTGAAGCTTTCTTT. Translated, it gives CASRRTGTGKNTEAFF.

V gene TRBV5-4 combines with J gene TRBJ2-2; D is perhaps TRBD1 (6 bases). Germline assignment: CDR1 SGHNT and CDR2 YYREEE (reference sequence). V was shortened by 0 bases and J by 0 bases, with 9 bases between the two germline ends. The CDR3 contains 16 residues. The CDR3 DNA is TGTGCCAGCAGCTTGGCAGGGGCCACGAACACCGGGGAGCTGTTTTTT. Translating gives CASSLAGATNTGELFF.

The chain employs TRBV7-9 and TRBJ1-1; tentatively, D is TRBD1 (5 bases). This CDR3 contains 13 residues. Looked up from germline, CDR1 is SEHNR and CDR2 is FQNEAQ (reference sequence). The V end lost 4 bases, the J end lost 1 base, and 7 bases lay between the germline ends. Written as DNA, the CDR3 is TGTGCCAGCAGCTGGGACGGGAACACTGAAGCTTTCTTT. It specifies CASSWDGNTEAFF.

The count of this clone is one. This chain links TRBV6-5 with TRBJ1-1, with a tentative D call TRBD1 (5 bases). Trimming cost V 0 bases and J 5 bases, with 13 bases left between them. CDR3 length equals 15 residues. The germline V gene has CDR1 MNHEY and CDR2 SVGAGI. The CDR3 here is CASSYSRGAGTEAFF. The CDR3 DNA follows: TGTGCCAGCAGTTACTCGCGAGGGGCGGGAACTGAAGCTTTCTTT.

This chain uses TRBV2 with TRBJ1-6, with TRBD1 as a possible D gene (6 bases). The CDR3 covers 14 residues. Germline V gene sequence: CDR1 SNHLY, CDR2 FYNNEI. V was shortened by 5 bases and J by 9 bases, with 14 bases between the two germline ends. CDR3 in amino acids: CASSLGQGSSPLHF. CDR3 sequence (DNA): TGTGCCAGCAGTCTAGGTCAGGGGAGTTCACCCCTCCACTTT.

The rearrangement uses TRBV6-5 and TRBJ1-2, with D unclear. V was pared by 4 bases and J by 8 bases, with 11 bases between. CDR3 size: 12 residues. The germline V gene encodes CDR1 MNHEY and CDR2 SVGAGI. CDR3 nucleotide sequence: TGTGCCAGCAGTTTACTAGAGCGAGGCTACACCTTC. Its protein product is CASSLLERGYTF.

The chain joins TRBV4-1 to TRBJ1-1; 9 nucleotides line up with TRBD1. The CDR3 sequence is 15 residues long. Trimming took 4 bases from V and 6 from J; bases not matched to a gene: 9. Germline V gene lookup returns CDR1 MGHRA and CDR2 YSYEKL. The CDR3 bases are TGCGCCAGCAGCCGGATACAGGGGGCAGGCGCTGAAGCTTTCTTT. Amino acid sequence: CASSRIQGAGAEAFF.

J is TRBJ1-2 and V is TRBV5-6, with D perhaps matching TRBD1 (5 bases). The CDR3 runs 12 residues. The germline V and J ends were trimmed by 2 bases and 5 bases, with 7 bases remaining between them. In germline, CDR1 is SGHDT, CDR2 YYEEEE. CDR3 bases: TGTGCCAGCAGCTTCGACAGATATGGCTACACCTTC. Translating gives CASSFDRYGYTF. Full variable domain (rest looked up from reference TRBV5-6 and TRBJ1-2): DAGVTQSPTHLIKTRGQQVTLRCSPKSGHDTVSWYQQALGQGPQFIFQYYEEEERQRGNFPDRFSGHQFPNYSSELNVNALLLGDSALYLCASSFDRYGYTFGSGTRLTVV.

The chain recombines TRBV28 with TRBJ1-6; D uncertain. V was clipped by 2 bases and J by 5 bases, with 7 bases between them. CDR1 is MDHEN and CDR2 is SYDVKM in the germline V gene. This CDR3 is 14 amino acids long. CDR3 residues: CASSLLTDNSPLHF. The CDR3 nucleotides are TGTGCCAGCAGTTTACTAACAGATAATTCACCCCTCCACTTT.

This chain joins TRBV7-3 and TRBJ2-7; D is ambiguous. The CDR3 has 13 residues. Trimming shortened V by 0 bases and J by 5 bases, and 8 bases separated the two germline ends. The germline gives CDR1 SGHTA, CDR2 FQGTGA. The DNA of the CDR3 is TGTGCCAGCAGCTTAACGTTGGCGAACGAGCAGTACTTC. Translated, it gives CASSLTLANEQYF.

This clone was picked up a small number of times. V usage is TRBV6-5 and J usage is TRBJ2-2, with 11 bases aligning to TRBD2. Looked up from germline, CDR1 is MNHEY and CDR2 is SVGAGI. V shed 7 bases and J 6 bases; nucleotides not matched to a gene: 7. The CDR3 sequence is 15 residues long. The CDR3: CASTLSGGDPGELFF. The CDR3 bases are TGTGCCAGCACCCTTAGCGGGGGGGACCCCGGGGAGCTGTTTTTT.

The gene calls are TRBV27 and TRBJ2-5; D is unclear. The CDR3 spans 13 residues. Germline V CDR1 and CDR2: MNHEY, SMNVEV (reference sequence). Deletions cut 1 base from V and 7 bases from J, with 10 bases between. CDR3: CASSLFWEATQYF. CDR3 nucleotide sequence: TGTGCCAGCAGTTTATTTTGGGAAGCGACCCAGTACTTC.

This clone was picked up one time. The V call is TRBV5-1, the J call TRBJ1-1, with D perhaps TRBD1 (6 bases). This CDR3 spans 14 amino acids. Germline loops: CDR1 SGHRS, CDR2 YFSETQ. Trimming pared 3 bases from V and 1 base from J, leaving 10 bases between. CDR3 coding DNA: TGCGCCAGCAGCTCAGGGGTCGCGAACACTGAAGCTTTCTTT. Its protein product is CASSSGVANTEAFF.

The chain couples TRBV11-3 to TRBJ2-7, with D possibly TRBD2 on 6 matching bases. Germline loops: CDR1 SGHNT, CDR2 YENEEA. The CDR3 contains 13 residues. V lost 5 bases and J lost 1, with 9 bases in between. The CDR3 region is CASSGRGSYEQYF. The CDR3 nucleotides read TGTGCCAGCAGCGGTCGGGGGTCCTACGAGCAGTACTTC.

The CDR3 DNA reads as TGTGCCAGCTCACCCGGTCGTACCGATTCACCCCTCCACTTT. The encoded protein is CASSPGRTDSPLHF. This chain links TRBV18 with TRBJ1-6, with D unresolved. This CDR3 has 14 residues. V gave up 3 bases and J gave up 8 bases, with 11 bases separating them. Germline assignment: CDR1 KGHSH and CDR2 LQKENI.

CDR3 bases: TGCGCCAGCAGCATACCGGTCCAAGAGACCCAGTACTTC. Protein product: CASSIPVQETQYF. The rearrangement joins TRBV5-1 to TRBJ2-5, with D unclear. Trimming stripped 4 bases from V and 1 base from J, with 8 bases between. The CDR3 is 13 residues long. From germline, CDR1 is SGHRS and CDR2 YFSETQ.

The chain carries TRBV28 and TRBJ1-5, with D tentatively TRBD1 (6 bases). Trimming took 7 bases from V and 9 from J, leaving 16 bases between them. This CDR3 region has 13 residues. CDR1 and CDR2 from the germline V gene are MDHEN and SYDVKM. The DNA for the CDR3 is TGTGCCAGCACACGACAGGTCGAGGGGCCCCAGCATTTT. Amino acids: CASTRQVEGPQHF.